This T cell receptor (beta chain) was sequenced for a study of spatial heterogeneity in lung cancer. At the level of the study: Detection of beta-chain sequences consistently exceeded that of alpha-chain sequences. Whole-study findings and limits: Compared with follow-up, resection was when ubiquitous expanded tumor TCRs appeared in blood more.

Carried by each TCR cDNA molecule was a unique molecular identifier. TCRdb called the 5' RACE reads again in MiXCR, with one record for every CDR3 protein. The table shows about 60,000 distinct CDR3 sequences, with about 8% occurring only once. Points on this clonotype: What it recognizes is unknown.

As for time point: sample taken at primary tumor resection. Researchers sequenced whole RNA taken from tumor, nontumor lung or frozen PBMC without sorting. The germline V gene encodes CDR1 MNHEY and CDR2 SVGAGI. The CDR3 runs 16 residues. V shed 7 bases and J shed 3 bases, with 19 bases lying between them. The source material was PBMCs, sampled at surgery. The chain combines TRBV6-5 with TRBJ1-5, with a tentative D call TRBD1 (5 bases). The receptor was derived from a female donor with early-stage non-small cell lung cancer. The CDR3 DNA sequence: TGTGCCAGCACCACCTTCCGGGACGGCCTCAATCAGCCCCAGCATTTT. It is translated as CASTTFRDGLNQPQHF.